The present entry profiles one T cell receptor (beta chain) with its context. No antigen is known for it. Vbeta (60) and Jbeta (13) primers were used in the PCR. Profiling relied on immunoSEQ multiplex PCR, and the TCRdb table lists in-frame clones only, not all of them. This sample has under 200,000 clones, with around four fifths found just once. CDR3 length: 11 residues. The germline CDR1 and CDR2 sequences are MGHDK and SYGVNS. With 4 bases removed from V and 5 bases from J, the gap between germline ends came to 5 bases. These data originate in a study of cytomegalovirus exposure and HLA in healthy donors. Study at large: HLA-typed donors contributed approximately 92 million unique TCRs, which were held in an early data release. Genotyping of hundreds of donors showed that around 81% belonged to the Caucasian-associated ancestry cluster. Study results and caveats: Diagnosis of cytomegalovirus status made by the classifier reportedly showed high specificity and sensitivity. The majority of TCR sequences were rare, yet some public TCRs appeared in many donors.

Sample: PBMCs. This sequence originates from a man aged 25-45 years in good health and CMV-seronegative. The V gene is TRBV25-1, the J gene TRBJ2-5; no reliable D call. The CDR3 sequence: CASSGSETQYF. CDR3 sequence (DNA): TGTGCCAGCAGTGGTTCGGAGACCCAGTACTTC. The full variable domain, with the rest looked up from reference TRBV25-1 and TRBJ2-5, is EADIYQTPRYLVIGTGKKITLECSQTMGHDKMYWYQQDPGMELHLIHYSYGVNSTEKGDLSSESTVSRIRTEHFPLTLESARPSHTSQYLCASSGSETQYFGPGTRLLVL.